This T cell receptor (beta chain) is from a study of shared clonotypes between healthy human individuals. Study-wide points: The naive CD4 repertoires of several donors were compared, and approximately 4.5% of clonotypes were shared.

The data were produced by immunoSEQ multiplex PCR, yet TCRdb's version contains in-frame clones alone and is incomplete. The sample has about 510,000 clones, 90% to 97% seen once. The CDR3 runs to 13 residues. Germline values: CDR1 MDHEN, CDR2 SYDVKM. Trimming shortened V by 5 bases and J by 4 bases, and 11 bases separated the two germline ends. Donors were healthy HIV-negative adults without recent acute infections or vaccinations. On this clone itself: The antigen is not known.

The sample taken for sequencing was naive CD4+ T cells sorted from blood. Subset reported: CD45RA+ positively selected. V and J are TRBV28 and TRBJ2-5, with D perhaps TRBD2 (6 bases). The receptor's source is a woman under 40 in good health. The CDR3 DNA is TGTGCCAGCAGTAGGGACTCGCCAGAGACCCAGTACTTC. Its protein is CASSRDSPETQYF.